The T cell receptor beta chain under discussion was sequenced for a study of breast tumors, draining lymph nodes, adjacent tissues. General observations from the study: Findings are consistent with lymph node origin and intratumoral expansion of most tumor T cells. Tumor repertoires ranked between lymph nodes and nontumor tissue in diversity, with V and J gene preferences. Tumor T cell lymph node origin was a supported hypothesis, not proven.

The CDR3 is made up of 16 amino acids. Unmatched junction bases numbered 10, after V lost 5 bases and J lost 2 bases. Germline assignment: CDR1 SGHTA and CDR2 FQGNSA. TCRdb processed the multiplex PCR reads anew with MiXCR; each CDR3 protein has one entry. The table lists 200,000 to 300,000 distinct CDR3 sequences, over 25% of them singletons. The lymph nodes were axillary draining lymph nodes from breast cancer patients. This clonotype was seen ten or more times. Its antigen is unknown. This sequence was found in a female donor with breast cancer. Some clones in this sample may be carry-over from other donors' samples. V and J are TRBV7-2 and TRBJ2-3; 7 positions agree with TRBD1. Sequenced material: axillary lymph node tissue. This CDR3 reads CASSNPGQKITDTQYF. The CDR3 DNA follows: TGTGCCAGCAGCAACCCGGGACAGAAGATCACAGATACGCAGTATTTT.